These 15 T cell receptor beta chains share one sample of origin, sequenced in a study of T cells in Graves' hyperthyroidism and ophthalmopathy. The source material, RNA transcripts, was used to amplify TCR beta CDR3 regions. The study used the HTBI primer set for a first-round RT-PCR of the TCR CDR3. MiXCR was run by TCRdb on the multiplex PCR reads, yielding one entry per CDR3 protein. Of about 290,000 distinct CDR3 sequences listed, roughly an eighth are singletons. The source material was blood. The source is a woman between 35 and 50 years old with Graves' hyperthyroidism.

The chain joins TRBV7-2 to TRBJ1-1, with 8 bases aligning to TRBD1. V was clipped by 3 bases and J by 8 bases; unmatched bases: 5. From germline, CDR1 is SGHTA and CDR2 FQGNSA. The CDR3 has 13 residues. In nucleotides, the CDR3 is TGTGCCAGCAGCTTCAGGGGGCAGAGAGAAGCTTTCTTT. This translates into CASSFRGQREAFF. The variable domain in full, completed from reference TRBV7-2 and TRBJ1-1, reads GAGVSQSPSNKVTEKGKDVELRCDPISGHTALYWYRQSLGQGLEFLIYFQGNSAPDKSGLPSDRFSAERTGGSVSTLTIQRTQQEDSAVYLCASSFRGQREAFFGQGTRLTVV.

This clonotype was detected once. This rearrangement joins TRBV28 to TRBJ2-2; D is unresolved. Germline-derived CDR1 and CDR2 are MDHEN and SYDVKM. The V end was cut by 6 bases, the J end by 5 bases, with 16 bases between. The CDR3 consists of 15 residues. CDR3 sequence (DNA): TGTGCCAGCAGGCACCCTATCGGTAATACCGGGGAGCTGTTTTTT. As protein: CASRHPIGNTGELFF.

This clonotype was counted ten times or more. V usage is TRBV7-6 and J usage is TRBJ2-5, with D perhaps TRBD2 (6 bases). The germline CDR1 and CDR2 sequences are SGHVS and FNYEAQ. This CDR3 is 16 amino acids long. Trimming pared 2 bases from V and 0 bases from J, leaving 13 bases between. CDR3 nucleotides: TGTGCCAGCAGCTTACTAACGGGAGCGTACCAAGAGACCCAGTACTTC. This encodes CASSLLTGAYQETQYF.

This clonotype was found many times. The chain is built from TRBV5-5 and TRBJ2-3; 12 bases are shared with TRBD2. Germline values: CDR1 SGHKS, CDR2 YYEKEE (reference sequence). This CDR3 has 17 amino acids. V shed 1 base and J 6 bases; nucleotides not matched to a gene: 9. CDR3 protein: CASSLSPTSGRYDTQYF. CDR3 nucleotides: TGTGCCAGCAGCTTGTCTCCGACTAGCGGGAGATACGATACGCAGTATTTT.

The table lists this clonotype with many counts. The rearrangement joins TRBV2 to TRBJ1-2; weak D call: TRBD1 (6 bases). Trimming removed 6 bases at V and 7 bases at J, with 21 bases between. The CDR3 spans 15 residues. Germline CDR1 and CDR2: SNHLY and FYNNEI. The CDR3 nucleotides are TGTGCCAGCAGAGACCGGACAGCTTTTAGCGGTGGCTACACCTTC. This codes for CASRDRTAFSGGYTF.

This clonotype was picked up many times. Written as DNA, the CDR3 is TGTGCCAGCAGCCTCGCCCGCACGAGACCCGAGCAGTACTTC. Translated: CASSLARTRPEQYF. The chain carries TRBV13 and TRBJ2-7; D is ambiguous. CDR1 is PRHDT, CDR2 FYEKMQ, per germline (reference sequence). The CDR3 is 14 residues long. Trimming stripped 5 bases from V and 6 bases from J, with 17 bases between.

In regard to this clonotype: Being one base from a much bigger clone, this may be a read error. The chain uses TRBV6-2 or TRBV6-3 and TRBJ2-7, with D hard to call. Germline CDR1 reads MNHEY; CDR2 reads SVGEGT. The CDR3 covers 14 residues. With 5 bases removed from V and 4 bases from J, the gap between germline ends came to 15 bases. This CDR3 is CASSKSPARYEQYF. DNA of the CDR3: TGTGCCAGCAGTAAAAGCCCGGCTCGGTACGAGCAGTACTTC.

This clonotype occurred a few times. The junction and the germline gene differ at one end; a read error may be behind it. The chain combines TRBV12-3 or TRBV12-4 with TRBJ2-1, with D hard to call. CDR3 length: 15 residues. CDR3 protein: CASSAPHKTSNEQFF. The CDR3 region has the DNA TGTGCCTCCTCTGCCCCTCATAAAACGTCCAATGAGCAATTCTTC.

The chain combines TRBV12-3 or TRBV12-4 with TRBJ2-5; 12 positions agree with TRBD2. The CDR3 totals 16 residues. Trimming removed 5 bases from V and 5 bases from J; junction bases left unmatched: 9. This CDR3 is CASSPRLAGGPETQYF. Here the CDR3 DNA reads TGTGCCAGCAGTCCCAGGCTAGCGGGAGGGCCCGAGACCCAGTACTTC.

In this sample, this clonotype turned up many times. The genes are TRBV19 and TRBJ2-1; D gene ambiguous. This CDR3 region has 16 residues. From germline, CDR1 is LNHDA and CDR2 SQIVND (reference sequence). The V end lost 4 bases, the J end lost 0 bases, and 13 bases lay between the germline ends. CDR3 protein: CASSSRQISSYNEQFF. CDR3 coding DNA: TGTGCCAGTAGTAGCCGACAAATCAGCTCCTACAATGAGCAGTTCTTC.

This clonotype showed up many times. This chain connects TRBV25-1 to TRBJ1-4, with D possibly matching TRBD1 (5 bases). The CDR3 contains 14 residues. The V gene lost 4 bases and the J gene lost 7 bases, with 13 bases spanning the gap. Germline-derived CDR1 and CDR2 are MGHDK and SYGVNS. As DNA, the CDR3 is TGTGCCAGCAGTGGTCCCAGGGCGAGTGAAAAACTGTTTTTT. The encoded protein is CASSGPRASEKLFF.

This clonotype was seen more than once but under ten times. The chain is built from TRBV12-5 and TRBJ1-1; D perhaps matches TRBD1 (5 bases). Germline V gene lookup returns CDR1 LGHNT and CDR2 FRNRAP. The V gene lost 10 bases and the J gene lost 6 bases, with 18 bases spanning the gap. The CDR3 spans 13 residues. The CDR3 bases are TGTGCTACTTCTTCCGGGGGGGAGGCTGAAGCTTTCTTT. This codes for CATSSGGEAEAFF. Variable domain in full (rest from reference TRBV12-5 and TRBJ1-1): DARVTQTPRHKVTEMGQEVTMRCQPILGHNTVFWYRQTMMQGLELLAYFRNRAPLDDSGMPKDRFSAEMPDATLATLKIQPSEPRDSAVYFCATSSGGEAEAFFGQGTRLTVV.

This clonotype was observed a few times. This chain uses TRBV7-6 with TRBJ2-2; 8 bases are a match to TRBD2. V trimming: 7 bases; J trimming: 1 base; junction bases outside the gene matches: 8. CDR3 size: 16 residues. The germline gives CDR1 SGHVS, CDR2 FNYEAQ. Written as DNA, the CDR3 is TGTGCCAGCACCAGATTAACTAGCGGGAACACCGGGGAGCTGTTTTTT. It is translated as CASTRLTSGNTGELFF.

This clonotype was recorded many times. The V call is TRBV6-2 or TRBV6-3, the J call TRBJ2-4; no definite D call. There are 13 residues in the CDR3. V dropped 2 bases and J dropped 6 bases, with 8 bases sitting between them. Looked up from germline, CDR1 is MNHEY and CDR2 is SVGEGT. This chain's CDR3 is CASSYRRPNIQYF. In DNA form, the CDR3 reads TGTGCCAGCAGTTACCGGCGCCCAAACATTCAGTACTTC.

This clonotype was counted many times. The V and J genes are TRBV28 and TRBJ1-1; the D gene is possibly TRBD1 (5 bases). This CDR3 has 14 residues. Germline values: CDR1 MDHEN, CDR2 SYDVKM. V dropped 5 bases and J dropped 6 bases, with 16 bases sitting between them. The CDR3 region has the DNA TGTGCCAGCAGTCTAGGAGGGACGGGCTCTGAAGCTTTCTTT. Encoded protein: CASSLGGTGSEAFF.